The 3 T cell receptor beta chains reported below all come from one sample, sequenced in a study of cytomegalovirus exposure and HLA in healthy donors. The primer mix had 60 Vbeta and 13 Jbeta primers. Sequencing was performed with immunoSEQ multiplex PCR; in TCRdb, only in-frame clones are kept and a portion is missing. Of fewer than 250,000 clones in the sample, approximately 79% are singletons; the top ten hold over 1.5%. Sequencing used PBMCs. These receptors all stem from a woman between 18 and 30 years old in good health and CMV-seronegative.

This rearrangement joins TRBV9 to TRBJ2-4, with TRBD1 as a possible D gene (6 bases). In germline, CDR1 is SGDLS, CDR2 YYNGEE. This CDR3 spans 16 amino acids. The ends were cut back, 0 bases at V and 6 bases at J, with 16 bases in the middle. The CDR3 region is CASSVDGRGVSNIQYF. CDR3 coding DNA: TGTGCCAGCAGCGTAGACGGCAGGGGAGTATCAAACATTCAGTACTTC.

This rearrangement joins TRBV7-2 to TRBJ1-2; 10 bases agree with TRBD1. The CDR3 loop spans 17 amino acids. The junction had 14 bases not matched to a gene; V was cut back by 6 bases and J by 4 bases. Germline CDR1 reads SGHTA; CDR2 reads FQGNSA. CDR3 DNA sequence: TGTGCCAGCAGTCCGGACAGGGGGTCCATTCTCGGCTATGGCTACACCTTC. Its protein product is CASSPDRGSILGYGYTF.

The rearrangement uses TRBV6-5 and TRBJ2-5, with D hard to call. The CDR3 spans 12 residues. Germline loops: CDR1 MNHEY, CDR2 SVGAGI. V lost 2 bases, J lost 3 bases, and 4 bases lay in between. In nucleotides, the CDR3 is TGTGCCAGCAGTTACGGCAAAGAGACCCAGTACTTC. The encoded protein is CASSYGKETQYF.